Listed here are 24 T cell receptor beta chains from one sample, sequenced in a study of CD8 T cells in ankylosing spondylitis. Study-level results: What appeared characteristic of ankylosing spondylitis blood was a TCR beta motif of eight highly homologous variants.

The antigens of these receptors remain unknown. TCRdb used MiXCR to reprocess the 5' RACE reads, holding one entry per CDR3 protein. Of hundreds of thousands of distinct CDR3 sequences listed, 20% to 30% are singletons. Source material: blood, either unsorted or a sorted T cell fraction (not recorded which). These TCRs come from a male donor with ankylosing spondylitis.

The rearrangement joins TRBV24-1 to TRBJ2-5; no clear D. This CDR3 is built from 14 residues. Germline lookup yields CDR1 KGHDR and CDR2 SFDVKD. V was pared by 4 bases and J by 0 bases, with 8 bases between. CDR3 nucleotides: TGTGCCACCAGTGAAAACCGGGACCAAGAGACCCAGTACTTC. Translating it yields CATSENRDQETQYF.

This clonotype was detected only a few times. The rearrangement links TRBV12-3 or TRBV12-4 to TRBJ1-2, with a weak D call TRBD1 (5 bases). CDR3 length equals 14 residues. Trimming stripped 5 bases from V and 3 bases from J, with 13 bases between. The CDR3 DNA follows: TGTGCCAGCAGTCCCGGGGGGGGATACTATGGCTACACCTTC. Residues: CASSPGGGYYGYTF.

The gene calls are TRBV7-2 and TRBJ2-5; 9 bases are a match to TRBD1. CDR1 and CDR2 from the germline V gene are SGHTA and FQGNSA. V shed 5 bases and J 2 bases; nucleotides not matched to a gene: 6. The CDR3 has 15 residues. The CDR3 bases are TGTGCCAGCAGCCGGGGTGGACAGGGGCAAGAGACCCAGTACTTC. This codes for CASSRGGQGQETQYF.

In its sample, this clonotype was seen a few times. The chain links TRBV3-1 to TRBJ2-7, with 14 positions matching TRBD2. V was clipped by 0 bases and J by 4 bases; unmatched bases: 2. The CDR3 has 16 residues. CDR1 and CDR2 (germline): LGHDT, YNNKEL (reference sequence). DNA of the CDR3: TGTGCCAGCAGCCAAGAAAGGACTAGCGGGAGGTACGAGCAGTACTTC. Amino acids: CASSQERTSGRYEQYF.

This clonotype was detected only a few times. The DNA for the CDR3 is TGCAGTGCTAGTCCGTCTACTTTTGGAAACACCATATATTTT. Residues: CSASPSTFGNTIYF. The V call is TRBV20-1, the J call TRBJ1-3; D uncertain. The CDR3 has 14 residues. Trimming cost V 3 bases and J 3 bases, with 12 bases left between them. Germline V gives CDR1 DFQATT, CDR2 SNEGSKA (reference sequence).

The chain carries TRBV11-3 and TRBJ1-1; weak D call: TRBD1 (6 bases). Germline CDR1 is SGHNT and CDR2 is YENEEA. This CDR3 has 12 amino acids. The V gene lost 5 bases and the J gene lost 8 bases, with 12 bases spanning the gap. The CDR3 DNA reads as TGTGCCAGCAGCCAAGCCGGGACAGAAGCTTTCTTT. It is translated as CASSQAGTEAFF.

The chain combines TRBV12-3 or TRBV12-4 with TRBJ2-3; D call uncertain. CDR3 length equals 16 residues. With 7 bases removed from V and 0 bases from J, the gap between germline ends came to 17 bases. The CDR3 DNA sequence: TGTGCCAGCACCAAATTCTCGGACCCTAGCACAGATACGCAGTATTTT. Translated, it gives CASTKFSDPSTDTQYF.

The rearrangement links TRBV11-3 to TRBJ2-3; TRBD1 or TRBD2 may be the D gene (5 bases each). The CDR3 loop spans 14 amino acids. Per the germline V gene, CDR1 is SGHNT and CDR2 is YENEEA. The ends were cut back, 1 base at V and 4 bases at J, with 9 bases in the middle. The CDR3 is CASSLVRGPDTQYF. CDR3 coding DNA: TGTGCCAGCAGCTTAGTGAGGGGCCCAGATACGCAGTATTTT.

This sequence joins TRBV29-1 and TRBJ2-5; D call uncertain. This CDR3 contains 14 residues. Germline CDR1 is SQVTM and CDR2 is ANQGSEA. The V end lost 1 base, the J end lost 2 bases, and 11 bases lay between the germline ends. DNA for the CDR3: TGCAGCGTTGAAGGCCGACTCTCTCAAGAGACCCAGTACTTC. Amino acid sequence: CSVEGRLSQETQYF.

This clonotype was recorded a few times. The rearrangement joins TRBV2 to TRBJ1-5, with 9 bases identical to TRBD1. J gave up 7 bases and V 2 bases, and 6 bases lay outside the gene matches. The CDR3 loop spans 15 amino acids. In germline, CDR1 is SNHLY, CDR2 FYNNEI. In DNA, the CDR3 is TGTGCCAGCAGTGAATGGGACAGGGATTACCAGCCCCAGCATTTT. This codes for CASSEWDRDYQPQHF.

This clonotype was recorded many times. J is TRBJ2-2 and V is TRBV10-3, with 9 positions matching TRBD1. Germline CDR1 is ENHRY and CDR2 is SYGVKD. This CDR3 region has 16 residues. The junction had 13 bases not matched to a gene; V was cut back by 8 bases and J by 6 bases. The CDR3 coding sequence is TGTGCCATCTCAGTCGCCGGGACAGGGTCACCCGGGGAGCTGTTTTTT. Its protein product is CAISVAGTGSPGELFF.

This chain uses TRBV4-2 with TRBJ1-4; D remains ambiguous. V dropped 5 bases and J dropped 8 bases, with 15 bases sitting between them. Germline values: CDR1 LGHNA, CDR2 YNFKEQ. This CDR3 is 14 amino acids long. The CDR3 sequence: CASSKDRLGEKLFF. CDR3 sequence (DNA): TGTGCCAGCAGCAAGGACCGTCTGGGGGAAAAACTGTTTTTT.

This clonotype was seen a handful of times. The CDR3, as DNA: TGTGCCACCAGTGATCTGTACCGGGGCACCGGGGAGCTGTTTTTT. Amino acids: CATSDLYRGTGELFF. The V call is TRBV24-1, the J call TRBJ2-2; D is possibly TRBD2 (5 bases). V lost 3 bases and J lost 4, with 11 bases in between. CDR3 length: 15 amino acids. The germline V gene has CDR1 KGHDR and CDR2 SFDVKD.

This sequence joins TRBV12-5 and TRBJ1-1; 8 bases fit TRBD1. CDR1 and CDR2 from the germline V gene are LGHNT and FRNRAP. CDR3 length: 17 amino acids. Trimming at V came to 1 base and at J to 5 bases, leaving 12 bases not matched to a gene. Written as DNA, the CDR3 is TGTGCTAGTGGTTTGGCCGCATCTCCAGGGGGCGAAACTGAAGCTTTCTTT. Its protein is CASGLAASPGGETEAFF.

The V and J genes are TRBV29-1 and TRBJ1-3; D gene ambiguous. The CDR3 contains 12 residues. Germline assignment: CDR1 SQVTM and CDR2 ANQGSEA. The ends were cut back, 8 bases at V and 0 bases at J, with 8 bases in the middle. CDR3 sequence (DNA): TGCAGCATTCAGTCCTCTGGAAACACCATATATTTT. It encodes CSIQSSGNTIYF.

Only one count was recorded for this clonotype. This rearrangement joins TRBV20-1 to TRBJ1-5; D gene unclear. Trimming took 6 bases from V and 0 from J, leaving 6 bases between them. This CDR3 region has 12 residues. CDR1 and CDR2 from the germline V gene are DFQATT and SNEGSKA (reference sequence). CDR3 nucleotide sequence: TGCAGTGCCGGGAGTAGCAATCAGCCCCAGCATTTT. As protein: CSAGSSNQPQHF.

The V call is TRBV29-1, the J call TRBJ2-5, with a tentative D call TRBD1 (6 bases). This CDR3 comprises 15 residues. Germline V gives CDR1 SQVTM, CDR2 ANQGSEA. V was trimmed by 1 base and J by 8 bases, leaving 20 bases between them. In DNA, the CDR3 is TGCAGCGTTGAAGCAACAGGGCTCCTCCCAGGAACCCAGTACTTC. Its translation is CSVEATGLLPGTQYF.

A few counts support this clonotype. The genes are TRBV20-1 and TRBJ1-2, with TRBD1 as a possible D gene (5 bases). The CDR3 sequence is 14 residues long. Trimming removed 5 bases from V and 4 bases from J, with 17 bases in between. Per germline, CDR1 DFQATT and CDR2 SNEGSKA (reference sequence). The CDR3 here is CSAQEGPRGYGYTF. DNA of the CDR3: TGCAGTGCTCAGGAGGGGCCTCGGGGCTATGGCTACACCTTC.

This chain joins TRBV7-9 and TRBJ2-5, with 7 bases matching TRBD1. CDR3 size: 17 residues. The ends lost 5 bases at V and 4 bases at J; junction bases unmatched: 16. Germline-derived CDR1 and CDR2 are SEHNR and FQNEAQ (reference sequence). This CDR3 reads CASSLPPYRGRGETQYF. CDR3 in DNA: TGTGCCAGCAGCCTACCCCCCTACAGGGGCCGGGGAGAGACCCAGTACTTC.

The rearrangement links TRBV5-1 to TRBJ2-3, with TRBD1 identical over 8 bases. V was pared by 3 bases and J by 6 bases, with 15 bases of the junction left unmatched. Germline values: CDR1 SGHRS, CDR2 YFSETQ. The CDR3 is 17 residues long. This CDR3 is CASSSPRTGTGIDTQYF. In DNA, the CDR3 is TGCGCCAGCAGCTCACCTCGGACAGGGACCGGGATTGATACGCAGTATTTT.

The sample holds a few counts of this clonotype. This sequence joins TRBV14 and TRBJ2-1, with D hard to call. Trimming took 3 bases from V and 9 from J, leaving 15 bases between them. The CDR3 consists of 14 residues. CDR1 is SGHDN, CDR2 FVKESK, per germline. CDR3 DNA sequence: TGTGCCAGCAGCCAGGCGAGCCGGGCGACTGAGCAGTTCTTC. Translating gives CASSQASRATEQFF.

This clonotype came up a few times. The genes are TRBV5-1 and TRBJ2-3; no firm D call. CDR1 is SGHRS and CDR2 is YFSETQ in the germline V gene. Between the trimmed V and J ends, which lost 2 bases and 3 bases, there was a span of 10 bases. There are 14 residues in the CDR3. This CDR3 reads CASSFDRQTDTQYF. CDR3 sequence (DNA): TGCGCCAGCAGCTTTGATAGGCAGACAGATACGCAGTATTTT.

This clonotype turned up a few times. V is TRBV10-3 and J is TRBJ2-1, with D tentatively TRBD1 or TRBD2 (5 bases each). Germline loops: CDR1 ENHRY, CDR2 SYGVKD. There are 13 residues in the CDR3. Trimming shortened V by 5 bases and J by 7 bases, and 12 bases separated the two germline ends. The CDR3 spells CAISSSRENEQFF. DNA for the CDR3: TGTGCCATCAGTTCCTCCAGGGAGAATGAGCAGTTCTTC.

CDR3 DNA sequence: TGCGCCAGCAGCCGGACAGGGAGTAACACCGGGGAGCTGTTTTTT. This gives the protein CASSRTGSNTGELFF. V gene TRBV5-1 combines with J gene TRBJ2-2, with 8 bases lining up with TRBD1. Per germline, CDR1 SGHRS and CDR2 YFSETQ. V trimming: 4 bases; J trimming: 2 bases; junction bases outside the gene matches: 4. The CDR3 totals 15 residues.